This T cell receptor beta chain was sequenced in a study of type 1 and type 2 diabetes patients listed by TCRdb under 2016. Regarding the study in general: The cohort comprised nine or ten type 1 diabetes patients, four type 2 diabetes patients and 6 or 7 nondiabetic controls recruited in China. Altogether, approximately 19 million paired-end reads were produced across the whole study. When roughly 20-cycle amplification was compared with roughly 25-cycle amplification, V gene usage looked similar, suggesting that primer efficiencies were similar and PCR bias was random. For the type 1 diabetes patients, the type 2 diabetes patients acted as a disease comparison group. TCRbeta libraries were sequenced paired-end on Illumina HiSeq 2000 or MiSeq instruments. TCRbeta repertoires were profiled by high-throughput sequencing in the study to compare type 1 diabetes, type 2 diabetes and nondiabetic individuals. Across the study, CD4+ and CD8+ T cells were positively selected from PBMCs by means of CD4 or CD8 MicroBeads on MACS columns. Study-wide findings and limitations: Type 2 diabetes patients had few highly-expanded CD4+ clones, median one, accounting for a median roughly 4% of reads. High diversity was shown by type 2 diabetes repertoires, and the diversity was significantly greater than that of type 1 diabetes repertoires in both CD4+ and CD8+ T cells. The study groups were not matched for age and gender, which could possibly have biased interpretation. Type 2 diabetes and control samples had highly correlated V and J gene usage patterns, with an average between-sample correlation of approximately 0.97. Because only a limited number of T2D and control samples were sequenced, some T1D-only HECs might also appear in more T2D or control samples.

This clonotype came up once. The antigen it binds to is not known. No base qualities exist here, and no much larger clone lies one base off it. A single read counts as weak evidence. Every diabetic patient fulfilled standard classification criteria for type 1 or type 2 diabetes, and glucose and C-peptide were measured using WHO-recommended methods. Exclusion applied to any donor with other autoimmune diseases or infections within the previous four weeks. A roughly 9.8-milliliter sample of peripheral blood was drawn from every participant. LymphoPrep density separation was used to isolate PBMCs. TCRdb records Illumina MiSeq as the sequencer. Genomic DNA from sorted T cell subsets was used as template for TCRbeta CDR3 amplification. Multiplex PCR with 30 forward and 13 reverse primers amplified the TCRbeta CDR3 region. After the PCR products were purified with AMPure XP beads, a second PCR of 20 to 25 cycles was run to add indices and adaptors. Libraries were gel-purified using the QIAquick Gel Extraction Kit before sequencing. The published analysis was carried out like this. FLASH was used to merge the paired-end reads, and IgBLAST was used to align the reads to IMGT V, D and J germline references. Reads with less than 70% alignment identity to germline references were removed, leaving approximately 11 million reads across the study. IMGT definitions were followed to assign CDR3 boundaries, reading frame and productivity. Highly-expanded clones were defined as clones at or above 1% of reads, and diversity was measured by normalized Shannon entropy. Unpaired two-tailed t-tests were used to test for differences in Shannon entropy between groups. TCRdb trimmed public reads at Q25 via fastp, called clones via MiXCR and kept in-frame beta chains. Rows matching on CDR3 protein sequence are summarized as one entry with the most common DNA and genes. The authors' filters were not applied to this entry. The sample table records fewer than 350,000 distinct CDR3 sequences; roughly 44% of these occur just once. The ten top clones hold roughly 15% of the sample.

Here V drops 0 bases and J drops 3 bases, and the junction holds 10 bases not matched to any gene. The CDR3 contains 17 residues, cysteine and phenylalanine counted. The kept DNA is CDR3 alone, 51 bases in frame from the first base. In the germline V gene (reference sequence), CDR1 corresponds to GTSNPN and CDR2 to SVGIG. The sequenced material came from peripheral blood mononuclear cells (PBMCs). The chain is made from TRBV30 and TRBJ2-2; 7 bases in the junction line up with TRBD2. The source is a man younger than 30 with type 2 diabetes. The DNA sequence follows: TGTGCCTGGAGTGTCTTCCCGGGACTAAGAGACACCGGGGAGCTGTTTTTT. Translated, it gives CAWSVFPGLRDTGELFF.